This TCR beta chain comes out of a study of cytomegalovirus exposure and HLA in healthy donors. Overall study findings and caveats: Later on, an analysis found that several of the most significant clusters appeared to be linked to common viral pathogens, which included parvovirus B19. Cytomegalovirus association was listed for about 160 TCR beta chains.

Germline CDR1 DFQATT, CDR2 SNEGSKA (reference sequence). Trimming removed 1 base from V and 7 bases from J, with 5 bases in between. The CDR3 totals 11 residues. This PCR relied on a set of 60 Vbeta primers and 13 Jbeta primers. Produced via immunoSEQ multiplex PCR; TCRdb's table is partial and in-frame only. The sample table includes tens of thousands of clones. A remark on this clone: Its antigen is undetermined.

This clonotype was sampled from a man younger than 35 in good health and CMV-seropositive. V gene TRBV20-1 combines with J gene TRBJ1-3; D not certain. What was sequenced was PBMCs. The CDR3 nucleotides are TGCAGTGCTAGAGCCGGGAACACCATATATTTT. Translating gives CSARAGNTIYF.